One and the same sample provided the 16 T cell receptor beta chains below, sequenced in a study of T-cell memory formation after mild COVID-19. TCRdb reanalysed the 5' RACE reads using MiXCR and keeps one entry per CDR3 protein. The data show under 150,000 distinct CDR3 sequences, 16% seen once. The sequenced material came from PBMCs or a T cell subset sorted from them (not recorded which). These TCRs come from an adult woman who had mild COVID-19 (a few samples of this study predate the infection). Cell type and time point are not known.

This clonotype occurred a few times. The CDR3 loop is CASSLNPGQMENTQYF. The CDR3 coding sequence is TGCGCCAGCAGCTTAAATCCGGGACAGATGGAGAATACGCAGTATTTT. The chain joins TRBV5-1 to TRBJ2-3; 7 bases line up with TRBD1. CDR3 length: 16 amino acids. Germline CDR1 is SGHRS and CDR2 is YFSETQ. V was pared by 2 bases and J by 7 bases, with 13 bases of the junction left unmatched.

The CDR3 sequence is CATGLAGGETQYF. DNA of the CDR3: TGTGCCACCGGGCTAGCGGGAGGAGAGACCCAGTACTTC. This chain links TRBV7-9 with TRBJ2-5; 11 bases match TRBD2. J lost 4 bases, V lost 10 bases, and 5 bases had no gene match. The germline V gene encodes CDR1 SEHNR and CDR2 FQNEAQ (reference sequence). This CDR3 is built from 13 residues. The variable domain in full, completed from reference TRBV7-9 and TRBJ2-5, reads DTGVSQNPRHKITKRGQNVTFRCDPISEHNRLYWYRQTLGQGPEFLTYFQNEAQLEKSRLLSDRFSAERPKGSFSTLEIQRTEQGDSAMYLCATGLAGGETQYFGPGTRLLVL.

This clonotype was seen a few times. The chain joins TRBV4-3 to TRBJ2-7; TRBD1 might be the D (5 bases). CDR1 and CDR2 (germline): LGHNA, YSLEER. The CDR3 contains 15 residues. The V end lost 1 base, the J end lost 5 bases, and 15 bases lay between the germline ends. CDR3 residues: CASSQAGKTAHEQYF. As DNA, the CDR3 is TGCGCCAGCAGCCAAGCAGGGAAAACGGCGCACGAGCAGTACTTC.

The sample holds one count of this clonotype. V gene TRBV28 combines with J gene TRBJ1-5; TRBD1 agrees at 10 bases. Germline trimming cut 3 bases from V and 1 base from J; bases unmatched to any gene: 3. CDR1 and CDR2 (germline): MDHEN, SYDVKM. CDR3 length equals 16 residues. In nucleotides, the CDR3 is TGTGCCAGCAGTTTGAGACAGGGGGCGAGCAATCAGCCCCAGCATTTT. Its protein is CASSLRQGASNQPQHF.

The CDR3 sequence: CASSPPQRGRRDTQYF. CDR3 nucleotide sequence: TGTGCCAGTAGTCCGCCCCAGCGGGGGAGAAGAGATACGCAGTATTTT. This rearrangement joins TRBV19 to TRBJ2-3; 8 bases are a match to TRBD2. The CDR3 contains 16 residues. V trimming: 5 bases; J trimming: 5 bases; junction bases outside the gene matches: 12. Germline CDR1 reads LNHDA; CDR2 reads SQIVND (reference sequence).

This clonotype was recorded once. The chain combines TRBV20-1 with TRBJ1-4; D is undetermined. This CDR3 has 14 residues. Germline V gene data show CDR1 as DFQATT and CDR2 as SNEGSKA (reference sequence). V was trimmed by 5 bases and J by 6 bases, leaving 16 bases between them. CDR3 sequence reads: CSAHLSSEYEKLFF. The CDR3 nucleotides are TGCAGTGCTCACCTTTCATCGGAGTATGAAAAACTGTTTTTT.

The chain links TRBV12-3 or TRBV12-4 to TRBJ2-7; D perhaps matches TRBD2 (6 bases). This CDR3 has 16 residues. Deletions cut 3 bases from V and 4 bases from J, with 19 bases between. The DNA for the CDR3 is TGTGCCAGCAGTTTGGGGGGTAGGGACTCTCCATACGAGCAGTACTTC. Its translation: CASSLGGRDSPYEQYF.

V usage is TRBV20-1 and J usage is TRBJ2-3; D remains unclear. This CDR3 has 11 residues. V was clipped by 0 bases and J by 10 bases, with 8 bases between them. Looked up from germline, CDR1 is DFQATT and CDR2 is SNEGSKA (reference sequence). The CDR3 sequence is CSARESGSQYF. The CDR3 nucleotides read TGCAGTGCTAGAGAGTCGGGCTCGCAGTATTTT.

This chain connects TRBV7-7 to TRBJ2-7, with D possibly TRBD1 on 5 matching bases. Germline V gene sequence: CDR1 SSHAT, CDR2 FNYEAQ (reference sequence). This CDR3 spans 15 amino acids. Deletions cut 6 bases from V and 0 bases from J, with 15 bases between. The CDR3 here is CASSARQGISYEQYF. The CDR3, as DNA: TGTGCCAGCAGTGCAAGGCAGGGTATCTCCTACGAGCAGTACTTC.

In its sample, this clonotype was seen many times. The CDR3 DNA sequence: TGTGCCAGCAGCTTAGGACAGGGTCGGAATGAGCAGTTCTTC. Its translation: CASSLGQGRNEQFF. The V gene is TRBV7-2, the J gene TRBJ2-1, with 7 bases fitting TRBD1. The CDR3 contains 14 residues. Per germline, CDR1 SGHTA and CDR2 FQGNSA. V lost 1 base, J lost 7 bases, and 4 bases stayed unmatched.

J is TRBJ2-7 and V is TRBV6-2 or TRBV6-3; 12 bases agree with TRBD1. Germline trimming cut 2 bases from V and 5 bases from J; bases unmatched to any gene: 10. The CDR3 consists of 17 residues. Germline CDR1 MNHEY, CDR2 SVGEGT. The CDR3, as DNA: TGTGCCAGCAGTTACCCTTCTCCGGGACAGGGGGCGAACGAGCAGTACTTC. It encodes CASSYPSPGQGANEQYF.

In this sample, this clonotype turned up a few times. The chain recombines TRBV9 with TRBJ2-2; D remains unclear. Trimming cost V 5 bases and J 1 base, with 6 bases left between them. CDR1 and CDR2 from the germline V gene are SGDLS and YYNGEE. This CDR3 spans 13 amino acids. CDR3 in amino acids: CASRSLNTGELFF. The DNA of the CDR3 is TGTGCCAGCAGGAGCCTGAACACCGGGGAGCTGTTTTTT.

The gene calls are TRBV3-1 and TRBJ1-2; the match to TRBD1 covers 7 bases. This CDR3 region has 13 residues. Trimming at V came to 4 bases and at J to 5 bases, leaving 4 bases not matched to a gene. Germline V gives CDR1 LGHDT, CDR2 YNNKEL (reference sequence). CDR3 nucleotide sequence: TGTGCCAGCAGCCCGACAGGGAAATATGGCTACACCTTC. It is translated as CASSPTGKYGYTF.

This clonotype was seen only a few times. The chain recombines TRBV27 with TRBJ2-7; 12 positions agree with TRBD2. Germline V CDR1 and CDR2: MNHEY, SMNVEV (reference sequence). V was clipped by 5 bases and J by 4 bases; unmatched bases: 9. CDR3 length: 16 amino acids. In DNA, the CDR3 is TGTGCCAGCAGTCTTAATGGACTAGCGGGAAGTTACGAGCAGTACTTC. Amino acids: CASSLNGLAGSYEQYF.

This clonotype was seen a few times. The chain uses TRBV7-6 and TRBJ2-4; 10 nucleotides match TRBD1. CDR1 SGHVS and CDR2 FNYEAQ come from the germline V gene. CDR3 length: 16 amino acids. Germline trimming cut 1 base from V and 2 bases from J; bases unmatched to any gene: 2. The CDR3 sequence is CASSLGGQGTKNIQYF. The DNA for the CDR3 is TGTGCCAGCAGCTTAGGGGGACAGGGGACCAAAAACATTCAGTACTTC.

The chain uses TRBV11-2 and TRBJ1-5, with a weak D call TRBD1 (5 bases). The CDR3 loop spans 14 amino acids. CDR1 and CDR2 (germline): SGHAT, FQNNGV. Trimming stripped 6 bases from V and 3 bases from J, with 12 bases between. DNA for the CDR3: TGTGCCAGCAGTCTAGACAGATTCAATCAGCCCCAGCATTTT. It specifies CASSLDRFNQPQHF.